A selection of T cell receptor beta chains follows, all from one sample in a study of long-term antiretroviral therapy in people with HIV. The method was immunoSEQ multiplex PCR; TCRdb's version includes in-frame clones alone and lacks a portion of them. The table includes approximately 33,000 clones, approximately 85% detected once. The source material was unsorted PBMCs, sampled 0.8 years before starting antiretroviral therapy. The receptors shown here come from a man between 18 and 29 years old with HIV. Both conserved end residues are part of each CDR3. The D gene is left open where the match is weak. Only some rows state a clone size, as once, few, many or a class for expanded clones.

>few|TRBV2|TRBJ2-5|TRBD2
TGTGCCAGCAGTCCTTCAAGTGCACTAGCGGGACGAGAGACCCAGTACTTC
CASSPSSALAGRETQYF
>-|TRBV7-9|TRBJ2-1|TRBD2
TGTGCCAGCAGCTTAGCGGCTGCCACTAGCGGGAGAAGGGGACGGGAGCAGTTCTTC
CASSLAAATSGRRGREQFF
>-|TRBV7-8|TRBJ2-7|TRBD1
TGTGCCACCAGGACAGGACCCTACGAGCAGTACTTC
CATRTGPYEQYF
>-|TRBV29-1|TRBJ1-2|-
TGCAGCGTGGAAGTGAGCTATGGCTACACCTTC
CSVEVSYGYTF
>-|TRBV14|TRBJ2-1|-
TGTGCCAGCAGCCAAGACAGGGTTGAGCAGTTCTTC
CASSQDRVEQFF
>-|TRBV18|TRBJ2-7|TRBD2
TGTGCCAGCTCACCACAGGGACTAGCGGGAGGTAGTGAGCAGTACTTC
CASSPQGLAGGSEQYF
>once|TRBV2|TRBJ2-5|TRBD1
TGTGCCAGCAACTCGGGACAGAGAGAGACCCAGTACTTC
CASNSGQRETQYF
>-|TRBV30|TRBJ2-3|TRBD2
TGTGCCTGGACTAGACTAGCGGGAGATGGAGATACGCAGTATTTT
CAWTRLAGDGDTQYF
>few|TRBV7-9|TRBJ1-1|-
TGTGCCAGCAGCCCAGGGTACACTGAAGCTTTCTTT
CASSPGYTEAFF
>-|TRBV6-5|TRBJ2-1|TRBD2
TGTGCCAGCAGCTCTCTAGGTGGCGGGAGGAATGAGCAGTTCTTC
CASSSLGGGRNEQFF
>once|TRBV4-1|TRBJ2-1|-
TGCGCCAGCAGCTCAGGACTTTACAATGAGCAGTTCTTC
CASSSGLYNEQFF
>-|TRBV27|TRBJ1-2|TRBD1
TGTGCCAGCAGTATCTACCCCGGGACAGGGGGGGGCTACACCTTC
CASSIYPGTGGGYTF
>-|TRBV6-6|TRBJ1-1|-
TGTGCCAGCAGTCCGACAGGGAACACTGAAGCTTTCTTT
CASSPTGNTEAFF
>-|TRBV9|TRBJ2-1|-
TGTGCCAGCAGCGCACCATCCCATGAGCAGTTCTTC
CASSAPSHEQFF
>-|TRBV14|TRBJ2-5|TRBD2
TGTGCCAGCAGCCAAGAGAAAGGTTTTCCCCGGGGGGCCCAGTACTTC
CASSQEKGFPRGAQYF
>-|TRBV4-1|TRBJ2-3|-
TGCGCCAGCAGCCAAGATGGAGGGGACGGAGTTGAAGTCGATACGCAGTATTTT
CASSQDGGDGVEVDTQYF
>-|TRBV5-1|TRBJ1-2|TRBD1
TGCGCCAGCAGCTTGGGGGACAGAGACTATGGCTACACCTTC
CASSLGDRDYGYTF
>-|TRBV7-9|TRBJ2-5|-
TGTGCCAGCAGCCCCCCTGGACTAACGTACCAAGAGACCCAGTACTTC
CASSPPGLTYQETQYF
>few|TRBV19|TRBJ2-7|-
TGTGCCAGTAGTACGGCAGGGGCCTACGAGCAGTACTTC
CASSTAGAYEQYF
>-|TRBV27|TRBJ1-5|-
TGTGCCAGCAGTTTAACAGGTGATCAGCCCCAGCATTTT
CASSLTGDQPQHF
>-|TRBV25-1|TRBJ1-6|TRBD1
TGTGCCAGCAAGGGGGCGACAAGTCAAGTCCAGGTCCTCCACTTT
CASKGATSQVQVLHF
>-|TRBV6-6|TRBJ2-5|-
TGTGCCAGCAGTCGGGCCCCAGAGACCCAGTACTTC
CASSRAPETQYF
>-|TRBV15|TRBJ2-1|TRBD2
TGTGCCACCAGCAGGACCGCCTCTAGCGGGGATCGTAATGAGCAGTTCTTC
CATSRTASSGDRNEQFF
>-|TRBV11-2|TRBJ2-3|-
TGTGCCAGCAGCTTAGACGGGGTATACACAGATACGCAGTATTTT
CASSLDGVYTDTQYF
>-|TRBV9|TRBJ1-2|-
TGTGCCAGCAGTGCCCACGGGCAGGATCGGTATGGCTACACCTTC
CASSAHGQDRYGYTF